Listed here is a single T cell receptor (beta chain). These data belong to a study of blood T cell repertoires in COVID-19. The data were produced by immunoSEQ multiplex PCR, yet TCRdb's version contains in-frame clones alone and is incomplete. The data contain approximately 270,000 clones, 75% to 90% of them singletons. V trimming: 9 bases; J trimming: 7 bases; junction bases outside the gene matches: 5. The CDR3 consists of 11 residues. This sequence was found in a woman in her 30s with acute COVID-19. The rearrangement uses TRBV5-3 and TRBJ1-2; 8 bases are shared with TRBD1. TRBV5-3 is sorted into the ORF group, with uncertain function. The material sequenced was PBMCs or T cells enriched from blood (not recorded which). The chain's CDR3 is CANLTGGGYTF. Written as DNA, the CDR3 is TGTGCCAATCTTACAGGGGGTGGCTACACCTTC.